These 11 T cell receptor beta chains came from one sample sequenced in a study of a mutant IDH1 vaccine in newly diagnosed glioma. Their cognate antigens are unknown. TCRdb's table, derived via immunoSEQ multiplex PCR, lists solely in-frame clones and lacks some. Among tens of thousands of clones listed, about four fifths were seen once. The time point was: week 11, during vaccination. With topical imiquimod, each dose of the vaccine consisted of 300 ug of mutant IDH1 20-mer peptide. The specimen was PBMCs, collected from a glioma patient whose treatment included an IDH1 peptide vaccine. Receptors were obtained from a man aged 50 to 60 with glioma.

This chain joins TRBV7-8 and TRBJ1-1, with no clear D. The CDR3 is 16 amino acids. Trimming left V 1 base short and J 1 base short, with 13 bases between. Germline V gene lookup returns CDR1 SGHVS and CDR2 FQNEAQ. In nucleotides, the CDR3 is TGTGCCAGCAGCTTAGGTTACCGTGGGAGGAACACTGAAGCTTTCTTT. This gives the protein CASSLGYRGRNTEAFF.

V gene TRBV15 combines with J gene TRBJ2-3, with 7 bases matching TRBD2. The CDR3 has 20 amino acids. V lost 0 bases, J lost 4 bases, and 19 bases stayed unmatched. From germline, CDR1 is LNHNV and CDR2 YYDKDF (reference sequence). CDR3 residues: CATSRDRILDGGGYPDTQYF. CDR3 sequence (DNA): TGTGCCACCAGCAGAGATCGAATCTTAGATGGGGGGGGGTATCCAGATACGCAGTATTTT.

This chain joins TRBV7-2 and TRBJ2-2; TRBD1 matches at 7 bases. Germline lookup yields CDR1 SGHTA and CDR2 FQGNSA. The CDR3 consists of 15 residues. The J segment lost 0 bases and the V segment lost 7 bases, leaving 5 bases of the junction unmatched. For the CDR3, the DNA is TGTGCCAGCAACACCGGGACAGCGAACACCGGGGAGCTGTTTTTT. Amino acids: CASNTGTANTGELFF.

The CDR3 is CASSQGQGRDEKLFF. The CDR3 DNA reads TGTGCCAGCAGCCAAGGACAGGGGAGAGATGAAAAACTGTTTTTT. The chain carries TRBV11-3 and TRBJ1-4; 9 nucleotides line up with TRBD1. V shed 5 bases and J 6 bases; nucleotides not matched to a gene: 7. This CDR3 comprises 15 residues. Germline V gene lookup returns CDR1 SGHNT and CDR2 YENEEA.

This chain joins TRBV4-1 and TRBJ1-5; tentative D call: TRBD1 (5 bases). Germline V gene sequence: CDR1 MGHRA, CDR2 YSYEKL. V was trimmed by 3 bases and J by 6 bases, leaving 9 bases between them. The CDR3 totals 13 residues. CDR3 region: CASSQRGPQPQHF. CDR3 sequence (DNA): TGCGCCAGCAGCCAGAGGGGCCCTCAGCCCCAGCATTTT.

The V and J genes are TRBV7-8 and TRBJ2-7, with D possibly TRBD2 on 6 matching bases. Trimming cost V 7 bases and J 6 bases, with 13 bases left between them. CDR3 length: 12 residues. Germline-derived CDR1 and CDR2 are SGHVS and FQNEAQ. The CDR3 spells CASISGVGEQYF. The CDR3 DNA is TGTGCCAGCATCTCGGGGGTCGGCGAGCAGTACTTC.

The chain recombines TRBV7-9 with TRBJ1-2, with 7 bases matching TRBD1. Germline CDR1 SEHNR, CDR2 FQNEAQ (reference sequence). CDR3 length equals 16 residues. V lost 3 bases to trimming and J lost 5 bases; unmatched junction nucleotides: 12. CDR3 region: CASSFDKTDRIYGYTF. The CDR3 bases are TGTGCCAGCAGCTTTGATAAGACGGACAGGATTTATGGCTACACCTTC.

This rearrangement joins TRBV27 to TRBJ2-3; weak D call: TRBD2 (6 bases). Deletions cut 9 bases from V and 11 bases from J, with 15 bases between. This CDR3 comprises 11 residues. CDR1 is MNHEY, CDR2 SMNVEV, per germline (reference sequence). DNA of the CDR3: TGTGCCAGTGGGAGAGAGGGAGGGCAGTATTTT. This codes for CASGREGGQYF.

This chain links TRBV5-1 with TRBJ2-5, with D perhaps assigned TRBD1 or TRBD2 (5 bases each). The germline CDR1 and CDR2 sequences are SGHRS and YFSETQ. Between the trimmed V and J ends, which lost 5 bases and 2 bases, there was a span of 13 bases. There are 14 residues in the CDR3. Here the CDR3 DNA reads TGCGCCAGCAGTCGCTCATGGGGGCAAGAGACCCAGTACTTC. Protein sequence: CASSRSWGQETQYF. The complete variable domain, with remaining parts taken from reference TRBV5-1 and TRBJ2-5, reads KAGVTQTPRYLIKTRGQQVTLSCSPISGHRSVSWYQQTPGQGLQFLFEYFSETQRNKGNFPGRFSGRQFSNSRSEMNVSTLELGDSALYLCASSRSWGQETQYFGPGTRLLVL.

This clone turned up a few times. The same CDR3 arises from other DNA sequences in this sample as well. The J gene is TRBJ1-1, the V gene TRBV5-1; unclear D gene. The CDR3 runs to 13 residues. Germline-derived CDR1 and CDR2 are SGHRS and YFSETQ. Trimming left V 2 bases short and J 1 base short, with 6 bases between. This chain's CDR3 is CASSLQSNTEAFF. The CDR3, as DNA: TGCGCCAGCAGCTTACAATCGAACACTGAAGCTTTCTTT.

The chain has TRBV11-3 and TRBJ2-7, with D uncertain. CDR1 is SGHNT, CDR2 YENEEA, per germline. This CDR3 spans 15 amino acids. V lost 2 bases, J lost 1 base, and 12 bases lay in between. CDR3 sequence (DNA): TGTGCCAGCAGCTTATCAAGGAAGTCTTCCTACGAGCAGTACTTC. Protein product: CASSLSRKSSYEQYF.